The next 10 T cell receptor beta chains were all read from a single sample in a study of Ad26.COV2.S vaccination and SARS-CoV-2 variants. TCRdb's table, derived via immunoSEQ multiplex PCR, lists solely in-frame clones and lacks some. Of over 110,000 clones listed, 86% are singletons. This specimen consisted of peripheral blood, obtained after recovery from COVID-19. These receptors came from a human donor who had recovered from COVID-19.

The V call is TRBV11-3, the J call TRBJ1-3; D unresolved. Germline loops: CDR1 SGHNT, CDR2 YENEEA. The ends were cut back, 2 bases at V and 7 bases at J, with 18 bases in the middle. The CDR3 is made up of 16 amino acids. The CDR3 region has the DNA TGTGCCAGCAGCTTATTTGAGATCCTTTATGGGAACACCATATATTTT. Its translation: CASSLFEILYGNTIYF.

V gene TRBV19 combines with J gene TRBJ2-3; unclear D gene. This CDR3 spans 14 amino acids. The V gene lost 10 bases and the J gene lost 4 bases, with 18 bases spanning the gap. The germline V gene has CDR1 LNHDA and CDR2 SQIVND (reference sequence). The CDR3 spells CATKGSGKADTQYF. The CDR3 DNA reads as TGTGCCACCAAAGGAAGTGGGAAGGCAGATACGCAGTATTTT.

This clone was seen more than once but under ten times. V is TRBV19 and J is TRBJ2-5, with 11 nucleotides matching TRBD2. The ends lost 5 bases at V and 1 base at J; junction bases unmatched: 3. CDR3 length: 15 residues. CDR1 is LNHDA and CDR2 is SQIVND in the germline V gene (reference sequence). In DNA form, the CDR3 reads TGTGCCAGTAGTGGCCTAGCGGGGGGCCAAGAGACCCAGTACTTC. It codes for CASSGLAGGQETQYF.

Here the CDR3 reads CASSQDPATPKAFF. The CDR3 bases are TGCGCCAGCAGCCAAGATCCGGCCACTCCAAAAGCTTTCTTT. The J gene is TRBJ1-1, the V gene TRBV4-1; D is uncertain. This CDR3 is built from 14 residues. CDR1 is MGHRA, CDR2 YSYEKL, per germline. V shed 0 bases and J shed 9 bases, with 14 bases lying between them.

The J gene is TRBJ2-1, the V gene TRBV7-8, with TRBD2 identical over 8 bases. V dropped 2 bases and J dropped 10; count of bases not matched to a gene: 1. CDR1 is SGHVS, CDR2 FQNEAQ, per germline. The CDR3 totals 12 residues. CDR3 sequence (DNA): TGTGCCAGCAGCTTATTAGCGGGGGAGCAGTTCTTC. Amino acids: CASSLLAGEQFF.

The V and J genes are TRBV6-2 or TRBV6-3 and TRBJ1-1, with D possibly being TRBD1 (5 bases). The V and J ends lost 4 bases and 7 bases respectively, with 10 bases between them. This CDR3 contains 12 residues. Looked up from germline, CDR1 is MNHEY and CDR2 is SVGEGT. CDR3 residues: CASSLGAVEAFF. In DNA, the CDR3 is TGTGCCAGCAGTTTAGGGGCAGTTGAAGCTTTCTTT.

The CDR3 DNA reads TGTGCCATCGGCCAGGGGGACTATGGCTACACCTTC. Translation: CAIGQGDYGYTF. The V and J genes are TRBV10-3 and TRBJ1-2, with 7 bases that match TRBD1. The CDR3 has 12 residues. The V gene's germline CDR1 is ENHRY and CDR2 SYGVKD. Trimming removed 8 bases from V and 3 bases from J; junction bases left unmatched: 3.

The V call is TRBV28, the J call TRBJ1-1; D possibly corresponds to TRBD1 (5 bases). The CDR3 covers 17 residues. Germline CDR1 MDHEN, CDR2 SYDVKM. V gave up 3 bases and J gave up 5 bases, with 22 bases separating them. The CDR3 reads CASSLGGSAGLRTEAFF. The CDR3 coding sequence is TGTGCCAGCAGTTTGGGGGGGTCTGCAGGCTTACGAACTGAAGCTTTCTTT.

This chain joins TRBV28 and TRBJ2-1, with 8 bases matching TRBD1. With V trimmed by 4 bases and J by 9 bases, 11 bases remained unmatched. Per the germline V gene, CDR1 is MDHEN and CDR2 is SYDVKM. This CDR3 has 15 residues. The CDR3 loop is CASSSRQGRQGEQFF. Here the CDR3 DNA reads TGTGCCAGCAGTTCCAGACAGGGGAGACAGGGTGAGCAGTTCTTC.

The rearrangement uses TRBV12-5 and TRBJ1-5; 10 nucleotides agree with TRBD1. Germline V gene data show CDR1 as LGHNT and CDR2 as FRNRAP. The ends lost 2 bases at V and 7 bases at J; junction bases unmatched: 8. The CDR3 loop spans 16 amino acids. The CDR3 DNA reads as TGTGCTAGTGGTTTGTCGCCTCGGGACAGGGGACAGCCCCAGCATTTT. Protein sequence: CASGLSPRDRGQPQHF.